Presented here are 13 T cell receptor beta chains from one specimen sequenced in a study of blood T cell repertoires in COVID-19. The table came from immunoSEQ multiplex PCR; TCRdb's copy has only in-frame clones and leaves some out. The sample holds about 210,000 clones, around 85% seen once. The sequenced sample was peripheral blood. All receptors come from a woman in her seventies with acute or convalescent COVID-19.

This rearrangement joins TRBV7-7 to TRBJ2-5; tentative D call: TRBD2 (6 bases). Between the trimmed V and J ends, which lost 4 bases and 9 bases, there was a span of 9 bases. The germline V gene has CDR1 SSHAT and CDR2 FNYEAQ (reference sequence). This CDR3 comprises 11 residues. DNA of the CDR3: TGTGCCAGCAGCTCCGGAGGGTCCCAGTACTTC. Encoded protein: CASSSGGSQYF.

This chain joins TRBV5-1 and TRBJ2-7, with TRBD2 matching over 8 bases. This CDR3 comprises 15 residues. J lost 0 bases, V lost 1 base, and 3 bases had no gene match. CDR1 and CDR2 (germline): SGHRS, YFSETQ. DNA for the CDR3: TGCGCCAGCAGCTTGTCACTAGCGGTCTCCTACGAGCAGTACTTC. Translating it yields CASSLSLAVSYEQYF. Filled out from reference TRBV5-1 and TRBJ2-7, the complete variable domain reads KAGVTQTPRYLIKTRGQQVTLSCSPISGHRSVSWYQQTPGQGLQFLFEYFSETQRNKGNFPGRFSGRQFSNSRSEMNVSTLELGDSALYLCASSLSLAVSYEQYFGPGTRLTVT.

This clone was recorded a few times. This CDR3 reads CASSYLGTSGSHEQYF. Written as DNA, the CDR3 is TGTGCCAGCAGTTACCTCGGGACTAGCGGGAGCCACGAGCAGTACTTC. The chain has TRBV27 and TRBJ2-7; 14 nucleotides align to TRBD2. The length of the CDR3 is 16 residues. V dropped 4 bases and J dropped 5; count of bases not matched to a gene: 7. CDR1 and CDR2 (germline): MNHEY, SMNVEV (reference sequence).

The gene calls are TRBV9 and TRBJ1-1; 10 positions match TRBD1. Trimming removed 8 bases from V and 2 bases from J; junction bases left unmatched: 3. There are 13 residues in the CDR3. From germline, CDR1 is SGDLS and CDR2 YYNGEE. The CDR3 loop reads CASGTGANTEAFF. In DNA, the CDR3 is TGTGCCAGTGGGACAGGGGCCAACACTGAAGCTTTCTTT. The full variable domain, with the rest looked up from reference TRBV9 and TRBJ1-1, is DSGVTQTPKHLITATGQRVTLRCSPRSGDLSVYWYQQSLDQGLQFLIQYYNGEERAKGNILERFSAQQFPDLHSELNLSSLELGDSALYFCASGTGANTEAFFGQGTRLTVV.

Comment on this clone: At one end, the junction sequence differs from germline, possibly due to a read error. The V gene is TRBV28, the J gene TRBJ2-7; D unresolved. The CDR3 spans 12 residues. The V gene's germline CDR1 is MDHEN and CDR2 SYDVKM. The CDR3 DNA sequence: TGTGCCAGCTACAACCCCTCCCACGAGCAGTACTTC. Amino acids: CASYNPSHEQYF.

The CDR3, as DNA: TGCGCCAGCAGTGAGTCGACTCGGGGGAGCTACTACGAGCAGTACTTC. Translating it yields CASSESTRGSYYEQYF. The rearrangement uses TRBV10-1 and TRBJ2-7; D might be TRBD2 (6 bases). The germline V gene encodes CDR1 WNHNN and CDR2 SYGVQD (reference sequence). This CDR3 spans 16 amino acids. V was shortened by 0 bases and J by 3 bases, with 15 bases between the two germline ends.

This clone was detected once. The chain combines TRBV2 with TRBJ1-2, with D hard to call. Germline assignment: CDR1 SNHLY and CDR2 FYNNEI. Trimming left V 0 bases short and J 4 bases short, with 15 bases between. The CDR3 extends over 16 amino acids. The CDR3 DNA sequence: TGTGCCAGCAGTGAAGCTCCTCGGGAGGCAAGCTATGGCTACACCTTC. Its protein is CASSEAPREASYGYTF.

The rearrangement joins TRBV10-3 to TRBJ1-2; D uncertain. In germline, CDR1 is ENHRY, CDR2 SYGVKD. The CDR3 has 14 amino acids. V was trimmed by 10 bases and J by 0 bases, leaving 15 bases between them. CDR3 region: CATSQVTANYGYTF. In DNA form, the CDR3 reads TGTGCCACAAGCCAGGTTACCGCTAACTATGGCTACACCTTC.

V gene TRBV4-1 combines with J gene TRBJ2-7, with D tentatively TRBD1 (6 bases). The CDR3 is made up of 15 amino acids. Germline CDR1 is MGHRA and CDR2 is YSYEKL. V lost 0 bases, J lost 4 bases, and 13 bases lay in between. The CDR3: CASSQDFTDRYEQYF. CDR3 nucleotides: TGCGCCAGCAGCCAAGATTTTACAGACAGGTACGAGCAGTACTTC.

The chain joins TRBV5-1 to TRBJ2-1; D is perhaps TRBD2 (6 bases). Looked up from germline, CDR1 is SGHRS and CDR2 is YFSETQ. CDR3 size: 15 residues. Trimming took off 2 bases at V and 0 bases at J, with 9 bases between the two ends. This chain's CDR3 is CASSFPRDSYNEQFF. The CDR3 DNA is TGCGCCAGCAGCTTTCCGCGGGACTCCTACAATGAGCAGTTCTTC.

V and J are TRBV5-1 and TRBJ1-1; D may be TRBD1 (6 bases). Germline CDR1 is SGHRS and CDR2 is YFSETQ. This CDR3 is built from 15 residues. V gave up 7 bases and J gave up 4 bases, with 20 bases separating them. CDR3 bases: TGCGCCAGCGCCCCTTCCAGGGGAGTCGGCACTGAAGCTTTCTTT. Encoded protein: CASAPSRGVGTEAFF.

The V and J genes are TRBV5-4 and TRBJ2-5; 9 bases map to TRBD2. Germline V gives CDR1 SGHNT, CDR2 YYREEE (reference sequence). With 1 base clipped from V and 7 bases from J, the junction kept 11 bases outside the gene matches. This CDR3 is built from 16 residues. CDR3 nucleotide sequence: TGTGCCAGCAGCTTGCGCGCTAGCGGGGATGGGGGGACCCAGTACTTC. The encoded protein is CASSLRASGDGGTQYF.

V and J are TRBV5-1 and TRBJ1-6; a weak D match, TRBD1 (5 bases). This CDR3 has 15 residues. Trimming cost V 4 bases and J 10 bases, with 18 bases left between them. The germline CDR1 and CDR2 sequences are SGHRS and YFSETQ. Here the CDR3 reads CASSKDSDRSSPLHF. The CDR3 DNA reads TGCGCCAGCAGCAAAGACAGCGATCGTAGCTCACCCCTCCACTTT.